This T cell receptor (beta chain) is drawn from a study of a mutant IDH1 vaccine in newly diagnosed glioma. Study observations and caveats: Shifts in the top peripheral T cell clonotypes seemed unrelated to pseudoprogression.

The time point here: week 23, last vaccination. Vaccine doses each comprised 300 ug of mutant IDH1 20-mer peptide, with topical imiquimod. The study enrolled donors with new WHO grade 3 or 4 IDH1-mutant, ATRX-lost astrocytomas. V was pared by 2 bases and J by 9 bases, with 14 bases between. This CDR3 is built from 14 residues. From germline, CDR1 is MNHEY and CDR2 SVGAGI. Details on this clone: Its specificity is unknown.

The method was immunoSEQ multiplex PCR; TCRdb's version includes in-frame clones alone and lacks a portion of them. Among around 76,000 clones, around 85% were seen once, and the ten largest hold approximately 0.8%. V is TRBV6-5 and J is TRBJ2-1; tentatively, D is TRBD1 or TRBD2 (5 bases each). The specimen comprised PBMCs, sampled from a glioma patient whose treatment included an IDH1 peptide vaccine. This sequence originates from a woman aged 45-60 years with glioma. CDR3 bases: TGTGCCAGCAGTTACCGCGAGGGGTCCGGTGAGCAGTTCTTC. This encodes CASSYREGSGEQFF.